Included here is one T cell receptor beta chain sequence, with context. The data were obtained in a study of T cell responses to AZD1222 COVID-19 vaccine. Using immunoSEQ multiplex PCR, the repertoire was profiled, and TCRdb retains in-frame clones only, with some absent. The data hold about 190,000 clones, with approximately 91% observed a single time. Per the germline V gene, CDR1 is KGHSH and CDR2 is LQKENI. The ends were cut back, 2 bases at V and 0 bases at J, with 11 bases in the middle. This CDR3 contains 16 residues. The sequencing here drew on peripheral blood, taken on day 0 of AZD1222 vaccination. The chain couples TRBV18 to TRBJ1-3, with D possibly being TRBD1 (6 bases). This sequence was found in an adult in good health. The DNA of the CDR3 is TGTGCCAGCTCACCATCAGGGGTGATCTCTGGAAACACCATATATTTT. Its protein is CASSPSGVISGNTIYF.